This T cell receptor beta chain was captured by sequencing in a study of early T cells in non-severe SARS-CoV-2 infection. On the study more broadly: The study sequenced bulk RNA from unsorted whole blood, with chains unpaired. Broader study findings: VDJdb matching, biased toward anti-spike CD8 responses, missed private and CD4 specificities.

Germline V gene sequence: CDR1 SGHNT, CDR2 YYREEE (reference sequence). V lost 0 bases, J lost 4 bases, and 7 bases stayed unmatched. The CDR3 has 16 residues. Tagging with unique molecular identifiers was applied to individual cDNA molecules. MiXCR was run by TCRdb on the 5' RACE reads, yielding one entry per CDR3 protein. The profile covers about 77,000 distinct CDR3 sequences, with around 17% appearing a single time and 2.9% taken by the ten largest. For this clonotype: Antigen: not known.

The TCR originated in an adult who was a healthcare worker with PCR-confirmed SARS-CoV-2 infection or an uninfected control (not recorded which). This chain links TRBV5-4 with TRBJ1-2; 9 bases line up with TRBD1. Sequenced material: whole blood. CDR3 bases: TGTGCCAGCAGCTTGGGGACAGGGGAAGAGGGCTATGGCTACACCTTC. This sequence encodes CASSLGTGEEGYGYTF.